These 21 T cell receptor beta chains came from one sample sequenced in a study of blood T cell repertoires in COVID-19 (dated by TCRdb to about 2020). Library method: the immunoSEQ multiplex PCR assay. Sourced from immuneACCESS, this table was stored by TCRdb with only in-frame sequences that have V and J called. A share of the clones is absent; for the studies checked, an unresolved V gene accounts for under half, and the remainder has no known explanation. The sample contains some 100,000 clones, about 89% of them found a single time. More than 0.85% of the sample comes from the top ten. The sequenced sample consisted of peripheral blood. Receptors originate from a man in his 60s with acute or convalescent COVID-19.

The table lists this clone with a count of one. This chain connects TRBV30 to TRBJ1-1; 8 bases line up with TRBD1. With 2 bases clipped from V and 10 bases from J, the junction kept 3 bases outside the gene matches. The CDR3 covers 11 residues. The germline V gene encodes CDR1 GTSNPN and CDR2 SVGIG (reference sequence). This chain's CDR3 is CAWSTGQGAFF. The CDR3 DNA follows: TGTGCCTGGAGTACTGGACAGGGAGCTTTCTTT.

This chain joins TRBV6-5 and TRBJ1-2; D is undetermined. The CDR3 has 14 residues. With 8 bases removed from V and 4 bases from J, the gap between germline ends came to 17 bases. The V gene's germline CDR1 is MNHEY and CDR2 SVGAGI. The CDR3 is CASQDGGLSYGYTF. DNA for the CDR3: TGTGCCAGCCAAGACGGAGGGCTTAGCTATGGCTACACCTTC.

The chain employs TRBV9 and TRBJ1-1; D uncertain. V was trimmed by 4 bases and J by 1 base, leaving 8 bases between them. CDR3 length: 13 amino acids. Per germline, CDR1 SGDLS and CDR2 YYNGEE. The CDR3 DNA follows: TGTGCCAGCAGCTTTACAGCGAACACTGAAGCTTTCTTT. Translating gives CASSFTANTEAFF.

CDR3 DNA: TGCAGCGTCGTCAGGGGGTTGGGGACCCAGTACTTC. Protein sequence: CSVVRGLGTQYF. This chain uses TRBV29-1 with TRBJ2-5; 7 bases align to TRBD1. The V segment lost 6 bases and the J segment 7 bases; nucleotides outside the gene matches: 8. This CDR3 contains 12 residues. Germline loops: CDR1 SQVTM, CDR2 ANQGSEA.

V is TRBV6-5 and J is TRBJ2-5, with D possibly matching TRBD1 (6 bases). Germline V lookup: CDR1 MNHEY, CDR2 SVGAGI. With 6 bases removed from V and 4 bases from J, the gap between germline ends came to 12 bases. The CDR3 has 13 residues. CDR3: CASSALGAETQYF. CDR3 bases: TGTGCCAGCAGCGCCTTGGGGGCAGAGACCCAGTACTTC.

This rearrangement joins TRBV5-1 to TRBJ2-3, with D tentatively TRBD2 (6 bases). The V end was cut by 3 bases, the J end by 2 bases, with 16 bases between. Germline CDR1 and CDR2: SGHRS and YFSETQ. The CDR3 contains 16 residues. In nucleotides, the CDR3 is TGCGCCAGCAGCTCGGCCGCGGGAAAAAACACAGATACGCAGTATTTT. This sequence encodes CASSSAAGKNTDTQYF.

Worth noting for this clone: The germline gene is not matched at one end of the junction; a read error may be the cause. The chain employs TRBV7-9 and TRBJ2-2; TRBD1 agrees at 9 bases. The CDR3 spans 18 residues. The germline CDR1 and CDR2 sequences are SEHNR and FQNEAQ (reference sequence). This chain's CDR3 is CASTLDRQGVDITGELFF. CDR3 DNA sequence: TGTGCCAGCACCTTAGACCGACAGGGGGTAGATATCACCGGGGAGCTGTTTTTT.

This chain uses TRBV13 with TRBJ2-7; 8 nucleotides match TRBD2. V was pared by 3 bases and J by 6 bases, with 1 base of the junction left unmatched. The CDR3 has 12 amino acids. CDR1 is PRHDT, CDR2 FYEKMQ, per germline (reference sequence). The CDR3: CASSFGGGEQYV. DNA of the CDR3: TGTGCCAGCAGCTTCGGGGGGGGCGAGCAGTACGTC.

The gene calls are TRBV2 and TRBJ1-3; D remains ambiguous. V was clipped by 8 bases and J by 3 bases, with 11 bases between them. Looked up from germline, CDR1 is SNHLY and CDR2 is FYNNEI. The CDR3 consists of 13 residues. The CDR3 here is CASRSGFGNTIYF. The CDR3 DNA reads as TGTGCCAGCCGATCGGGGTTTGGAAACACCATATATTTT.

This clone came up a few times. The V call is TRBV3-1 (or the pseudogene TRBV3-2), the J call TRBJ1-1; a weak D match, TRBD1 (5 bases). V lost 2 bases and J 0 bases, leaving 10 bases between the germline ends. The germline CDR1 and CDR2 sequences are LGHDT and YNNKEL (reference sequence). This CDR3 comprises 15 residues. The CDR3 coding sequence is TGTGCCAGCAGCCAATTAAGACAGATGAACACTGAAGCTTTCTTT. Translation: CASSQLRQMNTEAFF.

The V gene is TRBV5-5, the J gene TRBJ2-5; D may be TRBD1 (6 bases). Trimming took off 1 base at V and 5 bases at J, with 9 bases between the two ends. The CDR3 covers 13 residues. CDR1 is SGHKS, CDR2 YYEKEE, per germline (reference sequence). The CDR3 DNA sequence: TGTGCCAGCAGCTTGCAGGGGCCGGAGACCCAGTACTTC. Its protein is CASSLQGPETQYF.

CDR3 coding DNA: TGTGCCAGCAGCTTGGCGGGGGTTAGGGGAGAGACCCAGTACTTC. Its protein product is CASSLAGVRGETQYF. The rearrangement links TRBV5-4 to TRBJ2-5, with a tentative D call TRBD2 (6 bases). V was clipped by 0 bases and J by 4 bases, with 13 bases between them. This CDR3 spans 15 amino acids. Germline V gives CDR1 SGHNT, CDR2 YYREEE (reference sequence). The full variable domain, rest sourced from reference TRBV5-4 and TRBJ2-5, is ETGVTQSPTHLIKTRGQQVTLRCSSQSGHNTVSWYQQALGQGPQFIFQYYREEENGRGNFPPRFSGLQFPNYSSELNVNALELDDSALYLCASSLAGVRGETQYFGPGTRLLVL.

The chain is built from TRBV7-3 and TRBJ2-2; TRBD2 matches at 12 bases. Germline V gene lookup returns CDR1 SGHTA and CDR2 FQGTGA. Trimming at V came to 1 base and at J to 6 bases, leaving 6 bases not matched to a gene. The CDR3 is made up of 17 amino acids. DNA for the CDR3: TGTGCCAGCAGCTTAAGTGTTGCTAGCGGGAGGGCCGGGGAGCTGTTTTTT. It translates to CASSLSVASGRAGELFF.

V and J are TRBV2 and TRBJ1-1; TRBD1 matches at 7 bases. Germline V gene lookup returns CDR1 SNHLY and CDR2 FYNNEI. This CDR3 spans 13 amino acids. The J segment lost 1 base and the V segment lost 11 bases, leaving 7 bases of the junction unmatched. CDR3 coding DNA: TGTGCCGGCGGGACAGAATCGAACACTGAAGCTTTCTTT. This sequence encodes CAGGTESNTEAFF.

J is TRBJ2-1 and V is TRBV19; 7 bases are a match to TRBD2. The CDR3 is made up of 18 amino acids. Per germline, CDR1 LNHDA and CDR2 SQIVND (reference sequence). With 5 bases clipped from V and 4 bases from J, the junction kept 17 bases outside the gene matches. CDR3 region: CASSLRRPSGAEYNEQFF. The DNA of the CDR3 is TGTGCCAGTAGTCTAAGGAGGCCGAGCGGGGCGGAATACAATGAGCAGTTCTTC.

In this sample, this clone turned up a few times. This sequence joins TRBV19 and TRBJ1-2, with 7 positions matching TRBD1. Per germline, CDR1 LNHDA and CDR2 SQIVND (reference sequence). Unmatched junction bases numbered 12, after V lost 5 bases and J lost 6 bases. This CDR3 region has 15 residues. The CDR3 region has the DNA TGTGCCAGTAGTCCTCGCCCCACTACAGGGGATGGCTACACCTTC. This gives the protein CASSPRPTTGDGYTF.

Here the CDR3 reads CASASGRSETQYF. CDR3 DNA sequence: TGTGCCAGCGCTAGCGGGAGGTCGGAGACCCAGTACTTC. The rearrangement links TRBV25-1 to TRBJ2-5, with 11 bases lining up with TRBD2. J gave up 5 bases and V 8 bases, and 4 bases lay outside the gene matches. CDR3 length: 13 amino acids. Per germline, CDR1 MGHDK and CDR2 SYGVNS. Full variable domain (rest looked up from reference TRBV25-1 and TRBJ2-5): EADIYQTPRYLVIGTGKKITLECSQTMGHDKMYWYQQDPGMELHLIHYSYGVNSTEKGDLSSESTVSRIRTEHFPLTLESARPSHTSQYLCASASGRSETQYFGPGTRLLVL.

This sequence joins TRBV30 and TRBJ1-2; weak D call: TRBD1 (6 bases). Trimming shortened V by 3 bases and J by 7 bases, and 12 bases separated the two germline ends. The CDR3 has 12 residues. In germline, CDR1 is GTSNPN, CDR2 SVGIG (reference sequence). Here the CDR3 reads CAWSPVQGGYTF. DNA for the CDR3: TGTGCCTGGAGCCCCGTACAGGGTGGCTACACCTTC.

The J gene is TRBJ2-3, the V gene TRBV15, with 7 positions matching TRBD1. There are 18 residues in the CDR3. CDR1 and CDR2 from the germline V gene are LNHNV and YYDKDF (reference sequence). J was trimmed by 2 bases and V by 0 bases; bases with no gene match: 11. The CDR3 reads CATSREDRSYLYTDTQYF. The CDR3 DNA reads as TGTGCCACCAGCAGAGAGGACAGGTCATACCTCTACACAGATACGCAGTATTTT.

This clone was detected once. V usage is TRBV3-1 (or the pseudogene TRBV3-2) and J usage is TRBJ1-4; maybe TRBD1 (6 bases). Trimming shortened V by 4 bases and J by 4 bases, and 10 bases separated the two germline ends. The germline gives CDR1 LGHDT, CDR2 YNNKEL (reference sequence). The CDR3 runs to 14 residues. CDR3 nucleotide sequence: TGTGCCAGCAGCCCCCCAGGGGTTAATGAAAAACTGTTTTTT. It translates to CASSPPGVNEKLFF.

This rearrangement joins TRBV5-1 to TRBJ2-3, with TRBD2 matching 8 bases. The V gene end was trimmed by 2 bases and the J gene end by 6 bases; junction bases not matched to a gene: 11. Germline V gives CDR1 SGHRS, CDR2 YFSETQ. CDR3 length: 16 residues. CDR3 residues: CASSFLSGISPDTQYF. In DNA, the CDR3 is TGCGCCAGCAGCTTCCTTAGCGGGATCTCCCCCGATACGCAGTATTTT.